These T cell receptor beta chains were read from a single sample in a study. From the RT-PCR reads, TCRdb called clonotypes with MiXCR, one entry per CDR3 protein. Of around 700,000 distinct CDR3 sequences in the sample, approximately 15% were seen once. What was sequenced was memory CD4+ T cells from blood. The receptor source for this set is a female donor in good health, serving as a healthy control. CDR3s include the opening cysteine and the closing phenylalanine or tryptophan. Each record gives: V gene, J gene, D gene, clone size, CDR3 protein, CDR3 DNA. The D gene is left open where the match is weak. Some rows have no size entry. The others give once, few or many, or a class for an expanded clone.

v_call: TRBV20-1; j_call: TRBJ1-2; d_call: NA; clone_size: NA; cdr3_aa: CSARDSLERSNYGYTF; cdr3_nt: TGCAGTGCTAGAGATTCACTAGAAAGGTCCAACTATGGCTACACCTTC
v_call: TRBV11-2; j_call: TRBJ1-2; d_call: TRBD1; clone_size: many; cdr3_aa: CASSLVWDSYGYTF; cdr3_nt: TGTGCCAGCAGCTTAGTTTGGGACAGCTATGGCTACACCTTC
v_call: TRBV12-3/TRBV12-4; j_call: TRBJ2-3; d_call: NA; clone_size: NA; cdr3_aa: CASSPVAGDTQYF; cdr3_nt: TGTGCCAGCAGTCCGGTGGCTGGCGATACGCAGTATTTT
v_call: TRBV19; j_call: TRBJ1-5; d_call: TRBD1; clone_size: NA; cdr3_aa: CASSRTGGDNQPQHF; cdr3_nt: TGTGCCAGTAGCAGGACAGGGGGGGACAATCAGCCCCAGCATTTT
v_call: TRBV7-2; j_call: TRBJ2-6; d_call: NA; clone_size: few; cdr3_aa: CASSYGQNSGANVLTF; cdr3_nt: TGTGCCAGCAGCTACGGACAGAACTCTGGGGCCAACGTCCTGACTTTC
v_call: TRBV7-2; j_call: TRBJ1-2; d_call: NA; clone_size: few; cdr3_aa: CASSSSDAYGYTF; cdr3_nt: TGTGCCAGCAGCTCTTCGGACGCCTATGGCTACACCTTC
v_call: TRBV6-5; j_call: TRBJ2-7; d_call: NA; clone_size: NA; cdr3_aa: CASSYSPGTTYEQYF; cdr3_nt: TGTGCCAGCAGTTACTCGCCTGGGACCACCTACGAGCAGTACTTC
v_call: TRBV7-9; j_call: TRBJ1-1; d_call: NA; clone_size: NA; cdr3_aa: CASSPSPTGSEAFF; cdr3_nt: TGTGCCAGCAGCCCGAGCCCAACAGGGTCTGAAGCTTTCTTT
v_call: TRBV7-6; j_call: TRBJ2-7; d_call: TRBD2; clone_size: NA; cdr3_aa: CASSSKTSGITYEQYF; cdr3_nt: TGTGCCAGCAGCTCGAAGACTAGCGGGATTACGTACGAGCAGTACTTC
v_call: TRBV7-2; j_call: TRBJ1-4; d_call: NA; clone_size: few; cdr3_aa: CASSLYHGLLLFF; cdr3_nt: TGTGCCAGCAGCTTATACCACGGCCTGTTACTGTTTTTT
v_call: TRBV6-6; j_call: TRBJ1-1; d_call: NA; clone_size: NA; cdr3_aa: CASSYIQSNTEAFF; cdr3_nt: TGTGCCAGCAGTTACATCCAGTCGAACACTGAAGCTTTCTTT
v_call: TRBV27; j_call: TRBJ2-7; d_call: NA; clone_size: NA; cdr3_aa: CASSLGRLNTSEQYF; cdr3_nt: TGTGCCAGCAGTTTAGGACGACTCAATACCTCCGAGCAGTACTTC
v_call: TRBV7-6; j_call: TRBJ2-2; d_call: NA; clone_size: NA; cdr3_aa: CASSPLTGTPQVF; cdr3_nt: TGTGCCAGCAGCCCACTTACCGGGACTCCACAAGTTTTT